The 10 T cell receptor beta chains below all came from one sample that was sequenced in a study of blood T cell repertoires in COVID-19. Data came from immunoSEQ multiplex PCR; TCRdb stores just in-frame clones and leaves some out. The sample comprises roughly 250,000 clones, around nine tenths of which are singletons, and over 0.65% rests with the top ten. Specimen: peripheral blood. The receptor source for this set is a man aged 25 to 40 with COVID-19, enrolled during active disease.

The chain uses TRBV13 and TRBJ2-3; 14 bases map to TRBD2. The CDR3 loop spans 16 amino acids. The J segment lost 6 bases and the V segment lost 6 bases, leaving 8 bases of the junction unmatched. Looked up from germline, CDR1 is PRHDT and CDR2 is FYEKMQ (reference sequence). CDR3 sequence: CASRRTSGGLTDTQYF. DNA of the CDR3: TGTGCCAGCAGACGGACTAGCGGGGGGCTTACTGATACGCAGTATTTT.

The chain employs TRBV19 and TRBJ1-1; D is ambiguous. V was clipped by 3 bases and J by 3 bases, with 26 bases between them. The CDR3 spans 19 residues. Germline V gene data show CDR1 as LNHDA and CDR2 as SQIVND (reference sequence). The CDR3: CASSMPRGSSRIGDTEAFF. CDR3 coding DNA: TGTGCCAGTAGTATGCCCCGAGGATCCTCCCGAATCGGGGACACTGAAGCTTTCTTT.

V and J are TRBV18 and TRBJ1-6; 9 bases are shared with TRBD1. The germline gives CDR1 KGHSH, CDR2 LQKENI. The CDR3 covers 15 residues. V gave up 3 bases and J gave up 7 bases; unmatched junction bases: 4. This CDR3 is CASSPPTGGNSPLHF. The CDR3 nucleotides are TGTGCCAGCTCACCCCCGACAGGGGGGAATTCACCCCTCCACTTT.

The V and J genes are TRBV9 and TRBJ2-1, with 7 bases matching TRBD1. Germline trimming cut 2 bases from V and 4 bases from J; bases unmatched to any gene: 3. Germline V gene sequence: CDR1 SGDLS, CDR2 YYNGEE. The CDR3 spans 14 residues. The CDR3 coding sequence is TGTGCCAGCAGCGTGGACAGGCGATACAATGAGCAGTTCTTC. It specifies CASSVDRRYNEQFF.

The chain joins TRBV7-2 to TRBJ1-4; 8 nucleotides line up with TRBD1. Losses at the gene ends were 5 bases for V and 5 bases for J; bases not matched to a gene: 7. Per germline, CDR1 SGHTA and CDR2 FQGNSA. The CDR3 is made up of 15 amino acids. CDR3 nucleotides: TGTGCCAGCAGCCTCCACAGGGGGTCCAATGAAAAACTGTTTTTT. Protein sequence: CASSLHRGSNEKLFF.

V and J are TRBV4-2 and TRBJ1-2; no definite D call. The V end was cut by 0 bases, the J end by 5 bases, with 10 bases between. The germline gives CDR1 LGHNA, CDR2 YNFKEQ. There are 14 residues in the CDR3. CDR3 in amino acids: CASSQEAGGYGYTF. The CDR3 nucleotides read TGTGCCAGCAGCCAAGAGGCAGGAGGATATGGCTACACCTTC.

J is TRBJ1-2 and V is TRBV7-9, with D uncertain. Germline V gene data show CDR1 as SEHNR and CDR2 as FQNEAQ (reference sequence). The V and J ends lost 2 bases and 2 bases respectively, with 6 bases between them. The CDR3 sequence is 13 residues long. The CDR3 DNA follows: TGTGCCAGCAGCTTACTGGGCAACTATGGCTACACCTTC. Translating it yields CASSLLGNYGYTF.

The J gene is TRBJ1-2, the V gene TRBV6-2 or TRBV6-3; no definite D call. V shed 0 bases and J shed 5 bases, with 13 bases lying between them. The CDR3 runs to 15 residues. Germline-derived CDR1 and CDR2 are MNHEY and SVGEGT. The CDR3 loop is CASSYSPPRGYGYTF. CDR3 nucleotide sequence: TGTGCCAGCAGTTACTCCCCGCCAAGAGGGTATGGCTACACCTTC.

The CDR3 nucleotides are TGTGCCAGCAGCCAACTAATTCGGGGGTTTAACGAGCAGTACTTC. Translating it yields CASSQLIRGFNEQYF. The V and J genes are TRBV14 and TRBJ2-7; weak D call: TRBD2 (6 bases). CDR3 length: 15 residues. Germline CDR1 SGHDN, CDR2 FVKESK. V was shortened by 2 bases and J by 5 bases, with 16 bases between the two germline ends. The entire variable domain, with the rest obtained from reference TRBV14 and TRBJ2-7, is as follows: EAGVTQFPSHSVIEKGQTVTLRCDPISGHDNLYWYRRVMGKEIKFLLHFVKESKQDESGMPNNRFLAERTGGTYSTLKVQPAELEDSGVYFCASSQLIRGFNEQYFGPGTRLTVT.

The V call is TRBV7-9, the J call TRBJ1-1; 8 bases are a match to TRBD1. Per germline, CDR1 SEHNR and CDR2 FQNEAQ (reference sequence). J gave up 3 bases and V 5 bases, and 14 bases lay outside the gene matches. The CDR3 runs to 17 residues. Here the CDR3 reads CASSPGQGAYMDTEAFF. The CDR3 nucleotides read TGTGCCAGCAGCCCAGGACAGGGCGCGTATATGGACACTGAAGCTTTCTTT. Variable domain in full (rest from reference TRBV7-9 and TRBJ1-1): DTGVSQNPRHKITKRGQNVTFRCDPISEHNRLYWYRQTLGQGPEFLTYFQNEAQLEKSRLLSDRFSAERPKGSFSTLEIQRTEQGDSAMYLCASSPGQGAYMDTEAFFGQGTRLTVV.